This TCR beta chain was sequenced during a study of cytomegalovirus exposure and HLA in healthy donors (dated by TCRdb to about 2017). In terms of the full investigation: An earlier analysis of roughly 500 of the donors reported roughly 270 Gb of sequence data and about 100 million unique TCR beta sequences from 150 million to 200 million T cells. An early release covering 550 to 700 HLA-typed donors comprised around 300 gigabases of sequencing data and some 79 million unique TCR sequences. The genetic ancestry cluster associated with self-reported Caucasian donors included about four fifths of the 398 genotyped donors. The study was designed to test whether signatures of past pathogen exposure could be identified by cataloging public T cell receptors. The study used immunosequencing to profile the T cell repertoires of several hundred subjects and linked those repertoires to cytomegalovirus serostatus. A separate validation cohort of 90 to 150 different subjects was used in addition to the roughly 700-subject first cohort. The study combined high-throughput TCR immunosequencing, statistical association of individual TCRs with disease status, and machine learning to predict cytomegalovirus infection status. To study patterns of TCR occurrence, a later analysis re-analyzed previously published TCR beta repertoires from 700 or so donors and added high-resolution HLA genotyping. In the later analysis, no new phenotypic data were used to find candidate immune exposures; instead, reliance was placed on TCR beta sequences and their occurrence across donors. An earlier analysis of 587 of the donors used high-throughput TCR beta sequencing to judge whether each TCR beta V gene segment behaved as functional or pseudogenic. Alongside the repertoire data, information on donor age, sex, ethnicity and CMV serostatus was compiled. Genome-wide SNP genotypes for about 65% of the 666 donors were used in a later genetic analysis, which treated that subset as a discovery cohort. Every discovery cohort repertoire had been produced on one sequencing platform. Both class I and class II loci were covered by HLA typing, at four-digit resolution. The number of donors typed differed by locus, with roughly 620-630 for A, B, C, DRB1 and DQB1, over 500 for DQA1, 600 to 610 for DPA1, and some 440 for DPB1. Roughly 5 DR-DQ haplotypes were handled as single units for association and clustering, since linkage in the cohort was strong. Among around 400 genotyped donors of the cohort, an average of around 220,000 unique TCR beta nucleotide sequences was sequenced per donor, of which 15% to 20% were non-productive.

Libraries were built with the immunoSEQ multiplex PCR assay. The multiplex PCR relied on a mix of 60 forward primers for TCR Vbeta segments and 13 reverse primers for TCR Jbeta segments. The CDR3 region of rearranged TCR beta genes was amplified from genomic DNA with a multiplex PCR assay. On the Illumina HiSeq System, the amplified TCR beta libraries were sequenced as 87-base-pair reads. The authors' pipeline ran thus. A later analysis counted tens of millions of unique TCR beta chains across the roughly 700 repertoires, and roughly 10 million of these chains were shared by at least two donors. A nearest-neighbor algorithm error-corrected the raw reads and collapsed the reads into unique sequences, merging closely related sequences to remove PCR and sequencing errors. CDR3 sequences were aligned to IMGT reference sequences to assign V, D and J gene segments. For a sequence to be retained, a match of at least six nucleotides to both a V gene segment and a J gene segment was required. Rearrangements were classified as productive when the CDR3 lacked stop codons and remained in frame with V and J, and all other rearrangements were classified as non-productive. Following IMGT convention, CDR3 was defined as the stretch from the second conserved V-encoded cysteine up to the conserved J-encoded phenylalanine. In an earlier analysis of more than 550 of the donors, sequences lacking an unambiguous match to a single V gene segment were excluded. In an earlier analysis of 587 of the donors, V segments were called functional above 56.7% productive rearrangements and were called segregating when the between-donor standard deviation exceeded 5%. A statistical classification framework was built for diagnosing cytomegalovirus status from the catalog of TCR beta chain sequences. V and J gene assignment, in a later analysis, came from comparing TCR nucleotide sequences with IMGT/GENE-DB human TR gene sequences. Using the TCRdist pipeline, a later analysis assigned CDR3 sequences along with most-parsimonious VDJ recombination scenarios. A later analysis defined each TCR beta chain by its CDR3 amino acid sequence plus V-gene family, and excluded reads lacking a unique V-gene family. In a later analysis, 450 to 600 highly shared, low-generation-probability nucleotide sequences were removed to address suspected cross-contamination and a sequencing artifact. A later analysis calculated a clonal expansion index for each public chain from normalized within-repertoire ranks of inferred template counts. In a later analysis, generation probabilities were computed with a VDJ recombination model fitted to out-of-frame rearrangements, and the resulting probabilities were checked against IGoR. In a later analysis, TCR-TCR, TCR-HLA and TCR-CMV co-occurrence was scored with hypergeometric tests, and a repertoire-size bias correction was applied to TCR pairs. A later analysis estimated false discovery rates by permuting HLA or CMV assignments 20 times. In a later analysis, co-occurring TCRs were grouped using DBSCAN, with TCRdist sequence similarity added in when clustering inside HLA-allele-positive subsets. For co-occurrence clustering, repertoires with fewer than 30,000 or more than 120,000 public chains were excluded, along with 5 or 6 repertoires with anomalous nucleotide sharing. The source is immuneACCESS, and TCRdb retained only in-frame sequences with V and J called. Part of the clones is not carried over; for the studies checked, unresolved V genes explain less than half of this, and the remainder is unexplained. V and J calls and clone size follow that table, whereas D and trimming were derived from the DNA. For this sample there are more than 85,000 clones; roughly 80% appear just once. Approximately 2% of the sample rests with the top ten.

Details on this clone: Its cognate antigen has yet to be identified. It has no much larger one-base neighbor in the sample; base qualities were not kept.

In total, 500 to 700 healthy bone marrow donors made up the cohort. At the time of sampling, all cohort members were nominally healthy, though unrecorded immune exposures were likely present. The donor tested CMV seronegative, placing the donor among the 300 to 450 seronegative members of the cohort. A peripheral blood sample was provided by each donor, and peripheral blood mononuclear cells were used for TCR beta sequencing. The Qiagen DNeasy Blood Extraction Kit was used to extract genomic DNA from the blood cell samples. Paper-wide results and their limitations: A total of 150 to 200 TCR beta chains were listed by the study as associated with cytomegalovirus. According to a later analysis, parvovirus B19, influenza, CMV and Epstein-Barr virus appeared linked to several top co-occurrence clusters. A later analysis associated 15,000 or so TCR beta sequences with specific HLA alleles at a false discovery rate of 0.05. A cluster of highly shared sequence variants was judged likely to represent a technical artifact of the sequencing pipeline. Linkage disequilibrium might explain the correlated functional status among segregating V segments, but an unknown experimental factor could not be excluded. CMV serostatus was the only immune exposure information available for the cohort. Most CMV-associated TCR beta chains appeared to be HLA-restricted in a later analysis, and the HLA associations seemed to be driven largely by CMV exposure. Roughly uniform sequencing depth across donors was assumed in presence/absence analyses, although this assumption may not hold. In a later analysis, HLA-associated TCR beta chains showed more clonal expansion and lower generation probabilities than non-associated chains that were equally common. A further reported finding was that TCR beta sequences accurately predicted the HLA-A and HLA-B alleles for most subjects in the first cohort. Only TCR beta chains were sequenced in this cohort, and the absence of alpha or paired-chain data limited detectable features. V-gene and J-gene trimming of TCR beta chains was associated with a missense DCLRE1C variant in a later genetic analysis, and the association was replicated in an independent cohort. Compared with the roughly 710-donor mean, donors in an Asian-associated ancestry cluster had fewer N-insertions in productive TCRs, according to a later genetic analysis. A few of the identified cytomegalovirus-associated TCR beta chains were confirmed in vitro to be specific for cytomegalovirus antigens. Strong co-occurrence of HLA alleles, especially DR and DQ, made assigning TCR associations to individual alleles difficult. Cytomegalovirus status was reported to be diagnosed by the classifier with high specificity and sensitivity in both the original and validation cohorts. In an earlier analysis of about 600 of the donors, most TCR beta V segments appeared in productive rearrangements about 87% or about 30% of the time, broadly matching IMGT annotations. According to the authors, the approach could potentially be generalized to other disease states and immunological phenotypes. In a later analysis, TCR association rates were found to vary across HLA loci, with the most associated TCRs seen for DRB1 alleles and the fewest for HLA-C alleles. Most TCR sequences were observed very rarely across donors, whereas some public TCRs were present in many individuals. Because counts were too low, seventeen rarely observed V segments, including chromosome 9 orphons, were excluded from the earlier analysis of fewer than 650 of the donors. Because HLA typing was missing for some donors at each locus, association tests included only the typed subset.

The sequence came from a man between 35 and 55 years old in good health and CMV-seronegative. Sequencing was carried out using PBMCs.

The CDR3 region has the sequence CSALGNQPQHF. Read as DNA, the sequence is TGCAGTGCCCTCGGGAATCAGCCCCAGCATTTT. The V gene is TRBV20-1 and the J gene is TRBJ1-5; the D gene remains uncertain. Trimming at the junction amounts to 6 bases on V and 4 bases on J, and the germline ends lie 7 bases apart. Reading the germline V gene (reference sequence) gives CDR1 DFQATT and CDR2 SNEGSKA. The CDR3 starts with the cysteine, ends with the phenylalanine, and has 11 residues. CDR3 DNA is the only sequence kept; it has 33 bases, read in frame from the first base.